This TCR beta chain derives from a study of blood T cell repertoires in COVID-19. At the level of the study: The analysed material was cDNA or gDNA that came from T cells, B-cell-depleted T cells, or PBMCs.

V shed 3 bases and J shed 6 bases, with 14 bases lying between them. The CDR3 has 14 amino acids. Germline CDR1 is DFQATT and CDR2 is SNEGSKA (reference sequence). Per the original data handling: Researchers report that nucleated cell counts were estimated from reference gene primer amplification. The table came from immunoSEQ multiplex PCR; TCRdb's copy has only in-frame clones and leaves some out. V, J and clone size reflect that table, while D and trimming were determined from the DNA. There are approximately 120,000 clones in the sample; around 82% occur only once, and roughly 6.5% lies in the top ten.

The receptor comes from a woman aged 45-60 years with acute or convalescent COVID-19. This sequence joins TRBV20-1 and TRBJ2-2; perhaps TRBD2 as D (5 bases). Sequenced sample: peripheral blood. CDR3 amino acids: CSASPHWGAGELFF. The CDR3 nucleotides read TGCAGTGCTAGTCCCCACTGGGGAGCCGGGGAGCTGTTTTTT.